One sample yielded the 10 T cell receptor beta chains listed below, sequenced in a study of T cell repertoires and HLA-DP antigens. Measured with immunoSEQ multiplex PCR; TCRdb has only the in-frame clones, and not every one. The table records around 100,000 clones, 92% of them present only once. Their recognized antigens are unknown. What was sequenced was CD4+ T cells from PBMCs. Receptors originate from a woman aged 18 to 35 in good health and CMV-seronegative.

The chain links TRBV6-1 to TRBJ2-7; D not certain. Looked up from germline, CDR1 is MNHNS and CDR2 is SASEGT. The CDR3 runs 12 residues. V was pared by 0 bases and J by 6 bases, with 6 bases between. CDR3 DNA sequence: TGTGCCAGCAGTGAAGCGGCGGTCGAGCAGTACGTC. Translation gives CASSEAAVEQYV.

The chain combines TRBV6-5 with TRBJ2-7; the D is unclear. The V gene's germline CDR1 is MNHEY and CDR2 SVGAGI. The CDR3 length is 14 residues. Deletions cut 0 bases from V and 3 bases from J, with 9 bases between. This chain's CDR3 is CASSYSRGVYEQYF. The CDR3 DNA reads TGTGCCAGCAGTTACTCCCGTGGGGTCTACGAGCAGTACTTC.

This chain links TRBV29-1 with TRBJ2-1; D is possibly TRBD1 (6 bases). The CDR3 extends over 11 amino acids. Trimming cost V 3 bases and J 13 bases, with 13 bases left between them. CDR1 and CDR2 from the germline V gene are SQVTM and ANQGSEA. Here the CDR3 reads CSVEEGQRQFF. CDR3 coding DNA: TGCAGCGTTGAGGAAGGACAGCGCCAGTTCTTC.

This chain links TRBV6-6 with TRBJ2-5; 10 bases match TRBD2. The CDR3 is 13 amino acids. V dropped 7 bases and J dropped 3; count of bases not matched to a gene: 2. CDR1 is MNHNY, CDR2 SVGAGI, per germline (reference sequence). The CDR3 protein is CASILAGKETQYF. For the CDR3, the DNA is TGTGCCAGCATACTAGCGGGGAAAGAGACCCAGTACTTC.

The chain carries TRBV29-1 and TRBJ2-5, with TRBD1 matching 7 bases. Trimming took 4 bases from V and 4 from J; bases not matched to a gene: 9. Per the germline V gene, CDR1 is SQVTM and CDR2 is ANQGSEA. This CDR3 is 14 amino acids long. CDR3: CSVGYGPGGETQYF. The CDR3 region has the DNA TGCAGCGTTGGGTATGGTCCAGGGGGAGAGACCCAGTACTTC.

The V and J genes are TRBV28 and TRBJ2-7; D possibly corresponds to TRBD2 (5 bases). In germline, CDR1 is MDHEN, CDR2 SYDVKM. Trimming pared 7 bases from V and 7 bases from J, leaving 11 bases between. This CDR3 is 11 amino acids long. CDR3 DNA sequence: TGTGCCAGCAAGAGGGCGTATGAGCAGTACTTC. Protein: CASKRAYEQYF.

V and J are TRBV28 and TRBJ2-1; D tentatively fits TRBD1 or TRBD2 (5 bases each). CDR3 length equals 13 residues. The V gene lost 4 bases and the J gene lost 7 bases, with 11 bases spanning the gap. CDR1 MDHEN and CDR2 SYDVKM come from the germline V gene. The CDR3 here is CASSSGGWNEQFF. CDR3 nucleotide sequence: TGTGCCAGCAGTTCTGGGGGATGGAATGAGCAGTTCTTC. Together with reference TRBV28 and TRBJ2-1, the CDR3 gives the full variable domain: DVKVTQSSRYLVKRTGEKVFLECVQDMDHENMFWYRQDPGLGLRLIYFSYDVKMKEKGDIPEGYSVSREKKERFSLILESASTNQTSMYLCASSSGGWNEQFFGPGTRLTVL.

This rearrangement joins TRBV6-1 to TRBJ1-3; D not resolved. V dropped 0 bases and J dropped 4 bases, with 7 bases sitting between them. The germline CDR1 and CDR2 sequences are MNHNS and SASEGT. The CDR3 runs 14 residues. CDR3 bases: TGTGCCAGCAGTGAAGCAGGGTTCGGAAACACCATATATTTT. Protein sequence: CASSEAGFGNTIYF.

This chain joins TRBV29-1 and TRBJ2-5; D might be TRBD1 or TRBD2, each matching 5 bases. Germline V CDR1 and CDR2: SQVTM, ANQGSEA. Trimming took 8 bases from V and 1 from J, leaving 20 bases between them. The CDR3 runs 15 residues. CDR3 DNA: TGCAGCACTGGGTGGGGGAATGGTCCCCAAGAGACCCAGTACTTC. Encoded protein: CSTGWGNGPQETQYF.

The chain uses TRBV27 and TRBJ2-5; 15 nucleotides line up with TRBD2. Germline values: CDR1 MNHEY, CDR2 SMNVEV (reference sequence). The CDR3 runs to 18 residues. V shed 5 bases, J shed 2 bases, and the junction held 9 bases outside the gene matches. The chain's CDR3 is CASSPTTGTSGRQETQYF. In nucleotides, the CDR3 is TGTGCCAGCAGTCCGACGACCGGGACTAGCGGGAGGCAAGAGACCCAGTACTTC.